This T cell receptor (beta chain) was retrieved from a study of OX40 agonist ivuxolimab in advanced cancers. In the study overall: Partial responses were observed in three patients, of whom one had hepatocellular carcinoma and two had cutaneous melanoma.

This clone has only one observation. The table came from immunoSEQ multiplex PCR; TCRdb's copy has only in-frame clones and leaves some out. The table records about 100,000 clones, 89% of them present only once. CDR1 and CDR2 (germline): MGHRA, YSYEKL. This CDR3 comprises 14 residues. Trimming removed 3 bases at V and 0 bases at J, with 7 bases between. This specimen consisted of CD4+ or CD8+ T cells sorted from blood, obtained in a trial of the OX40 agonist ivuxolimab. The TCR sequence derives from an adult with an advanced solid tumor such as melanoma, head and neck, liver or kidney cancer. The chain carries TRBV4-1 and TRBJ2-3; no clear D gene. The CDR3 nucleotides read TGCGCCAGCAGCCAGATACCTAGCACAGATACGCAGTATTTT. This sequence encodes CASSQIPSTDTQYF.